The next 2 T cell receptor beta chains were all read from a single sample in a study of control samples from healthy donors and cancer patients (dated by TCRdb to 2020 to 2022). The library relied on the immunoSEQ multiplex PCR assay. TCRdb obtained this table from immuneACCESS and retained in-frame rearrangements with V and J assigned. These tables miss some clones; where compared with another copy, unresolved V genes account for less than half of the shortfall, and the remainder is unexplained. Within this sample are tens of thousands of clones, with 91% of them counted one time only. The ten largest clones take up 22% of the sample. The specimen was PBMCs. The receptors come from a woman aged 40 to 50 with head and neck cancer.

The chain uses TRBV6-1 and TRBJ1-5, with D maybe TRBD1 (6 bases). Germline-derived CDR1 and CDR2 are MNHNS and SASEGT. This CDR3 has 18 amino acids. V was shortened by 1 base and J by 3 bases, with 19 bases between the two germline ends. The CDR3 DNA reads as TGTGCCAGCAGTGAAGACTACGGGGGCTGGACAGTCAATCAGCCCCAGCATTTT. This codes for CASSEDYGGWTVNQPQHF.

The chain uses TRBV28 and TRBJ1-5; D may be TRBD1 (6 bases). Germline assignment: CDR1 MDHEN and CDR2 SYDVKM. CDR3 length equals 15 residues. V lost 5 bases and J lost 6, with 17 bases in between. CDR3 DNA sequence: TGTGCCAGCAGTGGGGGGACATCGGGTAGTCAGCCCCAGCATTTT. Its translation: CASSGGTSGSQPQHF.